This T cell receptor beta chain was captured by sequencing in a study of cytomegalovirus exposure and HLA in healthy donors. Points on this clone: Its antigen is not identified.

General study points: Several of the most significant clusters appeared, in a later analysis, to be linked to common viral pathogens.

The PCR ran on 60 Vbeta and 13 Jbeta primers. Profiling relied on immunoSEQ multiplex PCR, and the TCRdb table lists in-frame clones only, not all of them. The sample features 60,000 to 75,000 clones, with 1.5% to 2% in its top ten. V lost 2 bases and J lost 6, with 13 bases in between. CDR1 is MNHNY and CDR2 is SVGAGI in the germline V gene (reference sequence). The length of the CDR3 is 15 residues. The TCR sequence derives from a woman under 40 in good health and CMV-seronegative. This chain uses TRBV6-6 with TRBJ2-2; tentative D call: TRBD2 (6 bases). The source material was PBMCs. The CDR3 DNA is TGTGCCAGCAGTTACCCCCGGGGGACTGCCGGGGAGCTGTTTTTT. Protein: CASSYPRGTAGELFF.